The TCR beta chain under discussion was sequenced for a study of T cell responses to AZD1222 COVID-19 vaccine. The wider study: Second doses at about 4 or about 12 weeks were pooled.

Worth noting for this clone: Its specificity is not known.

General study points: Increases in Spike-specific TCR breadth and depth were seen after two AZD1222 doses. The number of AZD1222 recipients seropositive at baseline was only six. Repertoire collection took place solely once the T cell response had peaked.

Clones were read by immunoSEQ multiplex PCR, and TCRdb kept only the in-frame ones, dropping some. The table includes 100,000 to 150,000 clones, roughly 89% detected once. The clonotype comes from an adult in good health. The sequenced sample was peripheral blood, obtained on day 0 of AZD1222 vaccination.

The CDR3 sequence is CAITTQPSSGNTIYF. The CDR3 nucleotides read TGTGCCATCACTACTCAGCCGAGCTCTGGAAACACCATATATTTT. This chain joins TRBV18 and TRBJ1-3; D call uncertain. The CDR3 extends over 15 amino acids. Trimming cost V 10 bases and J 0 bases, with 16 bases left between them. Looked up from germline, CDR1 is KGHSH and CDR2 is LQKENI.